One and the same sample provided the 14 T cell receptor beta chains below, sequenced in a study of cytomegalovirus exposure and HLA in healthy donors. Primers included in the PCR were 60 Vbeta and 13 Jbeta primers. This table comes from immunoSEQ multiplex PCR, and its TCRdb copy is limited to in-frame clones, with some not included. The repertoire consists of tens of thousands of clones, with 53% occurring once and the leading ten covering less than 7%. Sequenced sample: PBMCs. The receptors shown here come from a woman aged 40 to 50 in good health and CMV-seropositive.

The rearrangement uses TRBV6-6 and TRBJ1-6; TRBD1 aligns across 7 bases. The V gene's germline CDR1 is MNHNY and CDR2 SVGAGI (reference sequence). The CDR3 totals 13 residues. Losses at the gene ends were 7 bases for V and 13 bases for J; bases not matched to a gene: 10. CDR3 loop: CASIRDRFYPLHF. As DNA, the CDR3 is TGTGCCAGCATCCGGGACAGATTTTACCCCCTCCACTTT.

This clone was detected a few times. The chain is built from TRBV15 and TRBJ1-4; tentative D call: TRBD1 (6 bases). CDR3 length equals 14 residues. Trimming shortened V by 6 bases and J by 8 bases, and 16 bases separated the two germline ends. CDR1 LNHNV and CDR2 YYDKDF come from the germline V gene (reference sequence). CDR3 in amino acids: CATRWGRGNEKLFF. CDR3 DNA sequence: TGTGCCACCAGGTGGGGCAGGGGAAACGAAAAACTGTTTTTT.

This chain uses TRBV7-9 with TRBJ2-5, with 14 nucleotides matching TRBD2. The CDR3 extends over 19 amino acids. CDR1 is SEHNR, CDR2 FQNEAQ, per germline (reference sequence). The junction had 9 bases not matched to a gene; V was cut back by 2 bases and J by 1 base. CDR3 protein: CASSLLGLAGGTRQETQYF. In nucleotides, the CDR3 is TGTGCCAGCAGCTTATTAGGACTAGCGGGGGGCACCCGCCAAGAGACCCAGTACTTC.

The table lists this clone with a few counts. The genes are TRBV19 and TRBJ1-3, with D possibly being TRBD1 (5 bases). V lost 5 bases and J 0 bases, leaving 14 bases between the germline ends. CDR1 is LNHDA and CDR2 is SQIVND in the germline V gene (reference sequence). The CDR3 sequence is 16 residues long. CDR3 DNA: TGTGCCAGTAGTTCTTCCGACAGCATCTCTGGAAACACCATATATTTT. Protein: CASSSSDSISGNTIYF.

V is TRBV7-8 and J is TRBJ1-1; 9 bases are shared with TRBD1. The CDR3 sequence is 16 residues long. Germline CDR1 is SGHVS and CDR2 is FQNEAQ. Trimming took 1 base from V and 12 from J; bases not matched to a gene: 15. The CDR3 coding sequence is TGTGCCAGCAGCTTAGGATCTCTTTCGGGACAGGGATTCCCTTTCTTT. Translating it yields CASSLGSLSGQGFPFF. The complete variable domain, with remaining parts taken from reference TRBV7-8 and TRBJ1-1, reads GAGVSQSPRYKVAKRGQDVALRCDPISGHVSLFWYQQALGQGPEFLTYFQNEAQLDKSGLPSDRFFAERPEGSVSTLKIQRTQQEDSAVYLCASSLGSLSGQGFPFFGQGTRLTVV.

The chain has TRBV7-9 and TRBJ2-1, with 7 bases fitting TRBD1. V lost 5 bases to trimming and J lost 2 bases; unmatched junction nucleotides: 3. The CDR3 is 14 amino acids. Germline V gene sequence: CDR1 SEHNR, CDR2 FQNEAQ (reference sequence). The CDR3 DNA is TGTGCCAGCAGCCTGGGACAGACCTACAATGAGCAGTTCTTC. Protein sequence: CASSLGQTYNEQFF.

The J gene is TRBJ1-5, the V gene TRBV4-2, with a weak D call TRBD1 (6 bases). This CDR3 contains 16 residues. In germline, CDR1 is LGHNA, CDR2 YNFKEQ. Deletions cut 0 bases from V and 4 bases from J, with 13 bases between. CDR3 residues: CASSQDFAGANQPQHF. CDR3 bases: TGTGCCAGCAGCCAAGATTTTGCAGGGGCGAATCAGCCCCAGCATTTT.

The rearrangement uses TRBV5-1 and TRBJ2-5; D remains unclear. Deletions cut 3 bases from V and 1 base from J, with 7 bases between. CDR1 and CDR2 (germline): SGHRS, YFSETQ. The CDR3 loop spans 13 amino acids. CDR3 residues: CASSYRSQETQYF. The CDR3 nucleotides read TGCGCCAGCAGCTACCGCAGCCAAGAGACCCAGTACTTC.

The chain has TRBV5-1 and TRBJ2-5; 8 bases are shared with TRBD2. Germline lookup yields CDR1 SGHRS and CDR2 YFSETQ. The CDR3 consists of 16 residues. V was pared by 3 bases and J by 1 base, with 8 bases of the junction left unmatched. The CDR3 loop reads CASSSGLTSGQETQYF. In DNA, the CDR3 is TGCGCCAGCAGCTCGGGTCTTACTAGCGGCCAAGAGACCCAGTACTTC. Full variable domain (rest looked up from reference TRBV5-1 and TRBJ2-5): KAGVTQTPRYLIKTRGQQVTLSCSPISGHRSVSWYQQTPGQGLQFLFEYFSETQRNKGNFPGRFSGRQFSNSRSEMNVSTLELGDSALYLCASSSGLTSGQETQYFGPGTRLLVL.

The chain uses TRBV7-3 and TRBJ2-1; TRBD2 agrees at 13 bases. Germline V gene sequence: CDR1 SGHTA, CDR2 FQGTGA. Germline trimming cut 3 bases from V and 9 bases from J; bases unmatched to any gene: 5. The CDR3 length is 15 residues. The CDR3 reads CASSFTSGGAFEQFF. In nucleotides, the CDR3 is TGTGCCAGCAGCTTCACTAGCGGGGGGGCCTTTGAGCAGTTCTTC. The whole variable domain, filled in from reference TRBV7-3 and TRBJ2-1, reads GAGVSQTPSNKVTEKGKYVELRCDPISGHTALYWYRQSLGQGPEFLIYFQGTGAADDSGLPNDRFFAVRPEGSVSTLKIQRTERGDSAVYLCASSFTSGGAFEQFFGPGTRLTVL.

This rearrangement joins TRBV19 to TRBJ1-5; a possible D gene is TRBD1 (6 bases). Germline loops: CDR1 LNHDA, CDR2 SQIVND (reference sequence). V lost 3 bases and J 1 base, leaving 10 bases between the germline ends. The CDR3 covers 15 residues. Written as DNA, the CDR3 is TGTGCCAGTAGTATGGGGGGGCACAGCAATCAGCCCCAGCATTTT. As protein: CASSMGGHSNQPQHF.

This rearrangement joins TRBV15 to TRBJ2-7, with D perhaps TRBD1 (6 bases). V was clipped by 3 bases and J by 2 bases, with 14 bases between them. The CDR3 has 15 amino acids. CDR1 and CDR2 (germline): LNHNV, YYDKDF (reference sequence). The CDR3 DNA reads TGTGCCACCAGCAGTGCACGACAGGCTCCCTACGAGCAGTACTTC. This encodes CATSSARQAPYEQYF.

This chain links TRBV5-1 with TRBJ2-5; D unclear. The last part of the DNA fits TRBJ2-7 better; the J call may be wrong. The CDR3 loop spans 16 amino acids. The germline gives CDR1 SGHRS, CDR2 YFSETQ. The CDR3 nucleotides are TGCGCCAGCAGCTTGTACGGCAAGCAGGCGTCCTACGAGCAGTACTTC. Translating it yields CASSLYGKQASYEQYF.

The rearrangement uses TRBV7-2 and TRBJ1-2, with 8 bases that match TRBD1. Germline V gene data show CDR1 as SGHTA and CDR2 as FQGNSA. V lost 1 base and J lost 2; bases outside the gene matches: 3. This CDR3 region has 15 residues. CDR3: CASSLGGTGNYGYTF. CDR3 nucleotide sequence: TGTGCCAGCAGCTTAGGGGGGACAGGCAACTATGGCTACACCTTC.